What follows is one T cell receptor (beta chain) and its context. These data come from a study of blood T cell repertoires in COVID-19. The repertoire was sequenced with immunoSEQ multiplex PCR; TCRdb's copy has only in-frame clones and lacks some. Counted here are over 45,000 clones, 86% occurring once; the ten biggest clones make up 2.5% to 3.5%. The sample was peripheral blood. This TCR came from a woman aged 80 or over with acute or convalescent COVID-19.

The CDR3 here is CASTGTGATGNYGYTF. The CDR3 region has the DNA TGTGCCAGTACCGGGACAGGCGCCACGGGTAACTATGGCTACACCTTC. V usage is TRBV19 and J usage is TRBJ1-2; 8 bases agree with TRBD1. V was pared by 7 bases and J by 1 base, with 11 bases of the junction left unmatched. The CDR3 is made up of 16 amino acids. The germline V gene has CDR1 LNHDA and CDR2 SQIVND (reference sequence). The whole variable domain, filled in from reference TRBV19 and TRBJ1-2, reads DGGITQSPKYLFRKEGQNVTLSCEQNLNHDAMYWYRQDPGQGLRLIYYSQIVNDFQKGDIAEGYSVSREKKESFPLTVTSAQKNPTAFYLCASTGTGATGNYGYTFGSGTRLTVV.